This paragraph reports one T cell receptor (beta chain). The data stem from a study of blood T cell repertoires in COVID-19. The wider study: The origin of the acute and convalescent COVID-19 samples was the United States, Italy and Spain. Nucleic acid was either cDNA or gDNA, and it came from T cells, B-cell-depleted T cells, or PBMCs.

As handled by the study authors: Counts of nucleated cells, estimated from reference gene primer amplification, were obtained. The table came from immunoSEQ multiplex PCR; TCRdb's copy has only in-frame clones and leaves some out. V and J calls and clone size are copied from that table; D and trimming were computed from the DNA. The repertoire holds 200,000 to 250,000 clones, with roughly 84% as singletons. The CDR3 consists of 14 residues. CDR1 SGHRS and CDR2 YFSETQ come from the germline V gene. V was clipped by 4 bases and J by 4 bases; unmatched bases: 3. The sample consisted of peripheral blood. The source of this sequence is a woman aged 80 or over with acute or convalescent COVID-19. J is TRBJ1-3 and V is TRBV5-1, with 9 bases that match TRBD1. CDR3 DNA sequence: TGCGCCAGCAGCCCGGGGACAGGGGGAAACACCATATATTTT. Translating gives CASSPGTGGNTIYF.